The text below deals with one TCR beta chain. The antigen is unknown. The sample comes from a study of CD8 T cells in Susac syndrome. Blood CD8+ and CD4+ T cells underwent high-throughput TCR beta sequencing. The study used healthy donors as controls matched for age and sex. Random hexamers were used to reverse transcribe roughly 0.45 to 1 ug of RNA. immunoSEQ multiplex PCR amplified TCR beta CDR3 across 54 Vbeta, 13 Jbeta. TCRdb called the immunoSEQ multiplex PCR reads again in MiXCR, with one record for every CDR3 protein. The sample includes 100,000 or so distinct CDR3 sequences, 80% to 95% seen only once; the top ten take around 0.14%. Germline CDR1 LGHDT, CDR2 YNNKEL (reference sequence). Trimming took 1 base from V and 5 from J, leaving 2 bases between them. The CDR3 has 12 residues. Study-wide results and caveats: TCR sequencing and HLA analysis covered a relatively small number of individuals.

The sample was CD4+ T cells from PBMCs. The chain links TRBV3-1 to TRBJ1-4; D unclear. The TCR originated in a human donor in good health. The CDR3 here is CASSQGNEKLFF. The CDR3 DNA sequence: TGTGCCAGCAGCCAAGGCAATGAAAAACTGTTTTTT.